A selection of T cell receptor beta chains follows, all from one sample in a study of control samples from healthy donors and cancer patients. Here immunoSEQ multiplex PCR was the method, and the copy in TCRdb shows in-frame clones only, minus some. The sample contains 130,000 or so clones, roughly nine tenths of which appear only once. The sequenced sample consisted of blood. Receptors originate from a man younger than 35 in good health. Each CDR3 is given with its conserved first and last residue. D genes are given only for firm matches. Rows may omit the clone size; those that give it use once, few, many or a size class.

-,12,TRBV30,-,TRBJ2-7,CAWSEGRYEQYF,TGTGCCTGGAGTGAAGGGCGCTACGAGCAGTACTTC
-,13,TRBV29-1,-,TRBJ1-1,CSVDASMNTEAFF,TGCAGCGTTGATGCCAGTATGAACACTGAAGCTTTCTTT
-,19,TRBV4-2,TRBD1,TRBJ1-1,CASSQDRQGANYGNTEAFF,TGTGCCAGCAGCCAAGATCGCCAGGGGGCGAACTACGGGAACACTGAAGCTTTCTTT
few,15,TRBV19,-,TRBJ2-1,CASSILQGGVDEQFF,TGTGCCAGTAGTATCTTACAGGGTGGGGTGGATGAGCAGTTCTTC
-,15,TRBV5-4,TRBD1,TRBJ1-2,CASSLRTGGASGYTF,TGTGCCAGCAGCTTAAGGACAGGGGGCGCCTCTGGCTACACCTTC
-,16,TRBV7-6,-,TRBJ2-6,CASSLALGSGANVLTF,TGTGCCAGCAGCTTAGCGCTCGGGTCTGGGGCCAACGTCCTGACTTTC
-,18,TRBV11-2,TRBD1,TRBJ2-4,CASSPLTGRAGYGNIQYF,TGTGCCAGCAGCCCCCTGACAGGGCGGGCTGGGTACGGAAACATTCAGTACTTC
-,14,TRBV7-2,-,TRBJ2-1,CASSFVSGKNEQFF,TGTGCCAGCAGCTTTGTCTCCGGGAAGAATGAGCAGTTCTTC
-,14,TRBV11-2,TRBD1,TRBJ1-5,CASSSGQANQPQHF,TGTGCCAGCAGCTCGGGACAGGCCAATCAGCCCCAGCATTTT
-,12,TRBV5-6,-,TRBJ1-2,CASSLADYGYTF,TGTGCCAGCAGCTTGGCAGACTATGGCTACACCTTC
-,18,TRBV12-5,TRBD1,TRBJ1-4,CASGLSTWDSWTNEKLFF,TGTGCTAGTGGTTTATCAACCTGGGACAGTTGGACTAATGAAAAACTGTTTTTT
-,10,TRBV20-1,-,TRBJ1-2,CSTEGGGYTF,TGCAGCACGGAGGGTGGTGGCTACACCTTC
-,13,TRBV11-2,-,TRBJ2-5,CASSSIIGPSQYF,TGTGCCAGCAGCTCCATCATTGGGCCCTCCCAGTACTTC
-,15,TRBV7-9,TRBD1,TRBJ2-7,CASSAGQGWSYEQYF,TGTGCCAGCAGCGCGGGACAGGGTTGGTCCTACGAGCAGTACTTC
-,16,TRBV4-1,-,TRBJ2-2,CASSQVGETNTGELFF,TGCGCCAGCAGCCAAGTCGGGGAAACGAACACCGGGGAGCTGTTTTTT
-,16,TRBV3-1/TRBV3-2,TRBD1,TRBJ1-1,CASSRSGTVAVTEAFF,TGTGCCAGCAGCCGATCTGGGACAGTGGCTGTCACTGAAGCTTTCTTT